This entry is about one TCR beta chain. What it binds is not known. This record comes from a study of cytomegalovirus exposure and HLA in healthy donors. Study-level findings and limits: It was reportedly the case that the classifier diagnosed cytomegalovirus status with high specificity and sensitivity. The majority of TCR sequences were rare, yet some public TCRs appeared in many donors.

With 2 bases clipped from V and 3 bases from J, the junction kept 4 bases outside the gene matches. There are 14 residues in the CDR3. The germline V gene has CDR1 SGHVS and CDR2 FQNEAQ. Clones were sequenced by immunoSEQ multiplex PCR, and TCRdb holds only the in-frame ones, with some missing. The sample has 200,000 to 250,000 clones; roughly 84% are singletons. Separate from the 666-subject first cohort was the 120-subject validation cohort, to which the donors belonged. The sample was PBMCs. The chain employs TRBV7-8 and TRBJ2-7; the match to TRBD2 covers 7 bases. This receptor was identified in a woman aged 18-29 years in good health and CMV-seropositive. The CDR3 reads CASSLSGTNYEQYF. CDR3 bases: TGTGCCAGCAGCTTAAGCGGGACCAACTACGAGCAGTACTTC.